Listed below are T cell receptor beta chains from one sample, sequenced in a study of T cells in Graves' hyperthyroidism and ophthalmopathy. Using its own MiXCR run on the multiplex PCR reads, TCRdb lists one record per CDR3 protein. Here the sample spans around 600,000 distinct CDR3 sequences, roughly 46% being singletons. Material: peripheral blood or thyroid tissue (not recorded which). The receptor set was obtained from an adult man with Graves' disease, either hyperthyroidism or ophthalmopathy (not recorded which). CDR3s include the opening cysteine and the closing phenylalanine or tryptophan. A D gene is named only where the DNA matches it firmly. Only part of the rows carry a size: once, few, many, or a class if the clone is expanded.

clone_size | j_call | v_call | d_call | cdr3_nt | cdr3_aa
few | TRBJ2-2 | TRBV12-3/TRBV12-4 | . | TGTGCCAGCAGTTTGAGTAGCGGGAACACCGGGGAGCTGTTTTTT | CASSLSSGNTGELFF
. | TRBJ1-4 | TRBV11-2 | . | TGTGCCAGCAGCTTGGGACCCACGGGAAATGAAAAACTGTTTTTT | CASSLGPTGNEKLFF
many | TRBJ1-2 | TRBV29-1 | . | TGCAGCGAATACAGGGACTTCTATGGCTACACCTTC | CSEYRDFYGYTF
many | TRBJ1-2 | TRBV7-9 | TRBD1 | TGTGCCAGCAGCTTAGGACAGGGAATTCGTTATGGCTACACCTTC | CASSLGQGIRYGYTF
once | TRBJ1-5 | TRBV19 | . | TGTGCCAGTAGCCTAATCCATACCGGCATAGGGATTGATCAGCCCCAGCATTTT | CASSLIHTGIGIDQPQHF
. | TRBJ2-2 | TRBV29-1 | . | TGCAGCGTCGTGGGCGCGGATTCGAACACCGGGGAGCTGTTTTTT | CSVVGADSNTGELFF
many | TRBJ1-6 | TRBV6-5 | . | TGTGCCAGCAGTTCCCTAGGTTCACCCCTCCACTTT | CASSSLGSPLHF
. | TRBJ2-7 | TRBV20-1 | TRBD2 | TGCAGTGCTACGACTAGCTTTCTGGGCCACTACGAGCAGTACTTC | CSATTSFLGHYEQYF
. | TRBJ2-5 | TRBV7-9 | TRBD2 | TGTGCCAGCAGCTTAGCCCGGACTAGAGGGGAAGAGACCCAGTACTTC | CASSLARTRGEETQYF
. | TRBJ2-7 | TRBV29-1 | . | TGCAGCTTAAAATCGGAGGGCTCCTACGAGCAGTACTTC | CSLKSEGSYEQYF
. | TRBJ2-2 | TRBV19 | TRBD1 | TGTGCCAGTAGTATCAAGGGACAGGGTAACACCGGGGAGCTGTTTTTT | CASSIKGQGNTGELFF
. | TRBJ1-2 | TRBV24-1 | TRBD1 | TGTGCCAGCAGTATCAGGGGGACGAACTATGGCTACACCTTC | CASSIRGTNYGYTF
many | TRBJ1-2 | TRBV10-3 | . | TGTGCCATCAGTGAATCCTCCGGGTCCGAAACTGGGGGCTACACCTTC | CAISESSGSETGGYTF
many | TRBJ1-2 | TRBV7-2 | . | TGTGCCAGCAGCGCCCGGGGCAGGGTCCCGACCGGCACCTATGGCTACACCTTC | CASSARGRVPTGTYGYTF
many | TRBJ1-6 | TRBV7-9 | . | TGTGCCAGCAAACCAGCAGATAACTCACCCCTCCACTTT | CASKPADNSPLHF
. | TRBJ1-1 | TRBV20-1 | . | TGCAGTGCGGAGAAGAGTGGGGTAGACACTGAAGCTTTCTTT | CSAEKSGVDTEAFF
. | TRBJ1-1 | TRBV2 | . | TGTGCCAGCAGTGAATTCGGGGCAGGGGCAGCTTTCTTT | CASSEFGAGAAFF
few | TRBJ1-6 | TRBV7-9 | TRBD1 | TGTGCCAGCAGCTCTCTGAACCGGGACAGGGCTTCACCCCTCCACTTT | CASSSLNRDRASPLHF
. | TRBJ2-7 | TRBV19 | . | TGTGCCAGTAGTCCACCGGGATCCCTTCCCTACGAGCAGTACTTC | CASSPPGSLPYEQYF
few | TRBJ1-2 | TRBV6-5 | TRBD1 | TGTGCCAGCAGGGACAGGGGGCGCCCCGTTAACTATGGCTACACCTTC | CASRDRGRPVNYGYTF
many | TRBJ1-2 | TRBV20-1 | . | TGCAGTGCTCGCAGGGCTGGCTACACCTTC | CSARRAGYTF
. | TRBJ2-7 | TRBV7-9 | . | TGTGCCAGCAGCTCTTTCAGGGGGGACTACGAGCAGTACTTC | CASSSFRGDYEQYF
. | TRBJ2-5 | TRBV20-1 | TRBD2 | TGCAGTGCTAGTAATCCGTTCGTTACTAGCGGGCAAGAGACCCAGTACTTC | CSASNPFVTSGQETQYF
many | TRBJ1-5 | TRBV15 | . | TGTGCCACCAGCAGAGGAGCGCAAGGAAATCAGCCCCAGCATTTT | CATSRGAQGNQPQHF
. | TRBJ1-5 | TRBV20-1 | TRBD1 | TGCAGTGCTAGGGGACAGCCTAGCAATCAGCCCCAGCATTTT | CSARGQPSNQPQHF
. | TRBJ1-5 | TRBV24-1 | . | TGTGCCACCAGGAATAGCAGGGGCGGGGAAGGTCAGCCCCAGCATTTT | CATRNSRGGEGQPQHF
. | TRBJ1-1 | TRBV7-3 | . | TGTGCCAGCAGTTTATGGGTTTCCGGGGCCGCGAACACTGAAGCTTTCTTT | CASSLWVSGAANTEAFF
many | TRBJ2-7 | TRBV10-3 | TRBD1 | TGTGCCAGCAGAGGGACAGGAGAATCCTACGAGCAGTACTTC | CASRGTGESYEQYF
. | TRBJ1-1 | TRBV10-2 | . | TGCGCCACCGCCGAGGGGGAAAACACTGAAGCTTTCTTT | CATAEGENTEAFF
. | TRBJ1-2 | TRBV6-6 | TRBD1 | TGTGCCAGCAGCCGATTAACAGGGGGTGGCTACACCTTC | CASSRLTGGGYTF
few | TRBJ2-5 | TRBV7-9 | TRBD2 | TGTGCCAGCAGCCCCCCCGGGAGGGGAGGAGAGACCCAGTACTTC | CASSPPGRGGETQYF
many | TRBJ1-3 | TRBV14 | . | TGTGCCAGCAGCGCGGACTCTGGAAACACCATATATTTT | CASSADSGNTIYF
. | TRBJ1-1 | TRBV10-3 | TRBD1 | TGTGCCATCAGTGACCATACAGGGGGCGCGGACACTGAAGCTTTCTTT | CAISDHTGGADTEAFF
. | TRBJ1-1 | TRBV6-5 | . | TGTGCCAGCAGTGGGTCCAGGCTGAACACTGAAGCTTTCTTT | CASSGSRLNTEAFF
many | TRBJ1-1 | TRBV7-9 | . | TGTGCCAGCAGCTTGATTGCGGGGACTGAAGCTTTCTTT | CASSLIAGTEAFF
. | TRBJ1-3 | TRBV7-2 | . | TGTGCCAGCAGCTTAGAGGGAATCGACTCTGGAAACACCATATATTTT | CASSLEGIDSGNTIYF
. | TRBJ1-4 | TRBV7-9 | . | TGTGCCAGCAGCTTAGAAGAGTCGGGACTCAACGATTTTGGCGAAAAACTGTTTTTT | CASSLEESGLNDFGEKLFF
many | TRBJ2-5 | TRBV19 | TRBD2 | TGTGCCAGTAGTCAACTAGCGGGAGGGCCAGAGACCCAGTACTTC | CASSQLAGGPETQYF
few | TRBJ1-5 | TRBV2 | . | TGTGCCAGCAGTTGGGGACAGCCCCAGCATTTT | CASSWGQPQHF
few | TRBJ1-6 | TRBV7-9 | . | TGTGCCAGCAGCCCAAGGGACGGAGCAAATTCACCCCTCCACTTT | CASSPRDGANSPLHF
few | TRBJ1-1 | TRBV12-3/TRBV12-4 | . | TGTGCCAGCAGGCGAGATGCGAACACTGAAGCTTTCTTT | CASRRDANTEAFF
. | TRBJ1-4 | TRBV15 | . | TGTGCCACCAGCAGCTCCTTTGTCGGGGCAGAAAAACTGTTTTTT | CATSSSFVGAEKLFF
few | TRBJ1-5 | TRBV20-1 | . | TGCAGTGCTAGAGCGGGTAGAGGGGGGGGCAATCAGCCCCAGCATTTT | CSARAGRGGGNQPQHF
. | TRBJ1-2 | TRBV7-2 | TRBD1 | TGTGCCAGCAGCTTGGGGACAGGGGGCGCGATCTATGGCTACACCTTC | CASSLGTGGAIYGYTF
many | TRBJ1-1 | TRBV7-9 | . | TGTGCCAGCAGCCCTATAGGAACTGAAGCTTTCTTT | CASSPIGTEAFF
. | TRBJ2-2 | TRBV9 | TRBD2 | TGTGCCAGCAGCTGGGGGACTAGTGGCACCGGGGAGCTGTTTTTT | CASSWGTSGTGELFF
many | TRBJ1-5 | TRBV2 | . | TGTGCCAGCAGTGAGTCAGGCCTCAATCAGCCCCAGCATTTT | CASSESGLNQPQHF
. | TRBJ2-7 | TRBV7-9 | . | TGTGCCAGCAACCCCACCTCGGTCGCCGAGCAGTACTTC | CASNPTSVAEQYF
. | TRBJ2-7 | TRBV29-1 | . | TGCAGCTCACCCCCGGGTTACGAGCAGTACTTC | CSSPPGYEQYF